The 2 T cell receptor beta chains presented below share a single source sample, sequenced in a study of blood T cell repertoires in COVID-19. Assay used: immunoSEQ multiplex PCR; TCRdb lists only in-frame clones, some missing. The data hold tens of thousands of clones, with approximately 86% observed a single time. The sequencing input was peripheral blood. The receptors here all came from an older man with active or convalescent COVID-19.

The CDR3 loop is CASSFREQETQYF. CDR3 DNA sequence: TGCGCCAGCAGCTTCCGGGAACAAGAGACCCAGTACTTC. The chain employs TRBV5-1 and TRBJ2-5, with a tentative D call TRBD2 (5 bases). The V and J ends lost 2 bases and 2 bases respectively, with 7 bases between them. CDR1 is SGHRS, CDR2 YFSETQ, per germline. The CDR3 runs 13 residues.

This clone was observed a single time. The chain employs TRBV19 and TRBJ2-5; 7 bases align to TRBD1. The germline CDR1 and CDR2 sequences are LNHDA and SQIVND (reference sequence). J lost 0 bases, V lost 5 bases, and 3 bases had no gene match. CDR3 length equals 14 residues. CDR3 loop: CASSQDRNQETQYF. The CDR3 DNA reads as TGTGCCAGTAGTCAGGACAGGAACCAAGAGACCCAGTACTTC.